The 6 T cell receptor beta chains in this list originate from one sample, sequenced in a study of cytomegalovirus exposure and HLA in healthy donors. Both 60 Vbeta primers and 13 Jbeta primers went into the PCR. Clones were sequenced by immunoSEQ multiplex PCR, and TCRdb holds only the in-frame ones, with some missing. The data show some 140,000 clones, roughly 9% seen once. Material for sequencing was PBMCs. The receptors were gathered from a woman aged 40 to 50 in good health and CMV-seropositive.

This clone appeared a few times. This chain joins TRBV19 and TRBJ1-1, with a possible D match to TRBD1 (5 bases). Trimming left V 9 bases short and J 1 base short, with 12 bases between. Per the germline V gene, CDR1 is LNHDA and CDR2 is SQIVND (reference sequence). The length of the CDR3 is 13 residues. CDR3 DNA sequence: TGTGCCAGCAGCCTCCAGGGGAACACTGAAGCTTTCTTT. Protein: CASSLQGNTEAFF.

This clone was seen a few times. This rearrangement joins TRBV27 to TRBJ2-7; 7 bases align to TRBD1. J gave up 3 bases and V 2 bases, and 7 bases lay outside the gene matches. This CDR3 has 15 residues. From germline, CDR1 is MNHEY and CDR2 SMNVEV (reference sequence). The CDR3 region is CASSLGTATIYEQYF. The DNA for the CDR3 is TGTGCCAGCAGTTTAGGGACAGCAACCATCTACGAGCAGTACTTC.

The J gene is TRBJ2-7, the V gene TRBV2; 10 bases fit TRBD1. The CDR3 is 17 amino acids. Looked up from germline, CDR1 is SNHLY and CDR2 is FYNNEI. The V segment lost 6 bases and the J segment 0 bases; nucleotides outside the gene matches: 11. The CDR3 DNA reads as TGTGCCAGCAGCCTGTCGTTGAGGACAGGGGGCTCCTACGAGCAGTACTTC. It codes for CASSLSLRTGGSYEQYF.

The chain recombines TRBV7-2 with TRBJ2-7; TRBD2 matches 8 bases. The CDR3 loop spans 14 amino acids. Trimming cost V 10 bases and J 7 bases; bases outside gene matches: 15. Germline CDR1 SGHTA, CDR2 FQGNSA. DNA of the CDR3: TGTGCCACCCAGGGGTCCGGGGGGGCCAGAGAGCAGTACTTC. Its protein is CATQGSGGAREQYF.

The chain employs TRBV5-1 and TRBJ2-5, with 10 bases fitting TRBD2. Trimming cost V 4 bases and J 4 bases; bases outside gene matches: 13. This CDR3 comprises 17 residues. Germline assignment: CDR1 SGHRS and CDR2 YFSETQ. CDR3: CASSPRGSLAGLETQYF. The CDR3, as DNA: TGCGCCAGCAGCCCGAGGGGTTCACTAGCGGGGTTAGAGACCCAGTACTTC.

The chain uses TRBV18 and TRBJ2-1, with TRBD2 matching 10 bases. From germline, CDR1 is KGHSH and CDR2 LQKENI. Trimming at V came to 3 bases and at J to 0 bases, leaving 8 bases not matched to a gene. The CDR3 loop spans 18 amino acids. The CDR3, as DNA: TGTGCCAGCTCACCGGGAGGAAGCGGGGGGGCCTCCTACAATGAGCAGTTCTTC. This encodes CASSPGGSGGASYNEQFF.